The rows below give T cell receptor beta chains drawn from one sample of a study of cytomegalovirus exposure and HLA in healthy donors. The table came from immunoSEQ multiplex PCR; TCRdb's copy has only in-frame clones and leaves some out. The table lists over 75,000 clones, less than 85% of them singletons, with 20% in the top ten. Sample: PBMCs. The receptors were gathered from a man between 18 and 35 years old in good health and CMV-seropositive. Each CDR3 is given with its conserved first and last residue. D genes are given only for firm matches. Size is omitted from some rows. Given values are once, few, many or a class for expanded clones.

J	D	size	V	DNA	CDR3
TRBJ1-1	NA	NA	TRBV19	TGTGCCAGTAGGTCAAACACTGAAGCTTTCTTT	CASRSNTEAFF
TRBJ2-2	TRBD1	NA	TRBV28	TGTGCCAGCAGTTTAGGCCTCCTACAGGGGGGTATGAACACCGGGGAGCTGTTTTTT	CASSLGLLQGGMNTGELFF
TRBJ2-3	NA	NA	TRBV29-1	TGCAGCGTTGAAGATGTACGGGGATATAGCACAGATACGCAGTATTTT	CSVEDVRGYSTDTQYF
TRBJ2-1	TRBD2	NA	TRBV27	TGTGCCAGCAGTTTACCCGCTGGAGCGGGAGGGTACAATGAGCAGTTCTTC	CASSLPAGAGGYNEQFF
TRBJ2-1	TRBD2	NA	TRBV29-1	TGCAGCGTTGAAGATTGGGGCCAGACTAGCGGGAGACTCAATGAGCAGTTCTTC	CSVEDWGQTSGRLNEQFF
TRBJ2-7	NA	NA	TRBV2	TGTGCCAGCAGGTCTAGAAACTCCTACGAGCAGTACTTC	CASRSRNSYEQYF
TRBJ2-3	NA	NA	TRBV7-9	TGTGCCAGCAGCTCCCTAGCCGGGAGTTCAGATACGCAGTATTTT	CASSSLAGSSDTQYF
TRBJ1-1	NA	NA	TRBV10-3	TGTGCCATCAGCCAACAGGTTTTAAACACTGAAGCTTTCTTT	CAISQQVLNTEAFF
TRBJ2-3	TRBD2	NA	TRBV30	TGTGCCTGGAGGAAAGCGGGAGCGGAAGATACGCAGTATTTT	CAWRKAGAEDTQYF
TRBJ1-1	NA	few	TRBV16	TGTGCCAGCAGCCAATTAGTGAACACTGAAGCTTTCTTT	CASSQLVNTEAFF
TRBJ2-5	NA	NA	TRBV5-4	TGTGCCAGCAGCCGCCACGGGGAAACGTACCAAGAGACCCAGTACTTC	CASSRHGETYQETQYF
TRBJ2-4	NA	NA	TRBV30	TGTGCCTTTGGAGCGGAGAGGAACATTCAGTACTTC	CAFGAERNIQYF
TRBJ2-1	TRBD1	NA	TRBV28	TGTGCCAGCAGGGGGACAGGGAGCTACAATGAGCAGTTCTTC	CASRGTGSYNEQFF
TRBJ1-3	NA	NA	TRBV10-3	TGTGCCATCAGTGGGGTGACGACAAGCTCTGGAAACACCATATATTTT	CAISGVTTSSGNTIYF
TRBJ1-1	NA	once	TRBV19	TGTGCCAGTAGGTGGGCTGGCTCGAACACTGAAGCTTTCTTT	CASRWAGSNTEAFF
TRBJ2-5	NA	NA	TRBV9	TGTGCCAGCAGCGTAGTAGGAGGGAGTAATTTGGAGACCCAGTACTTC	CASSVVGGSNLETQYF
TRBJ1-4	TRBD1	NA	TRBV27	TGTGCCAGCAGTCTCGGGACAGCGCGGGAAAAACTGTTTTTT	CASSLGTAREKLFF
TRBJ2-1	NA	NA	TRBV7-9	TGTGCCAGCAGCTATAGCGAGCGGGCCTACAATGAGCAGTTCTTC	CASSYSERAYNEQFF
TRBJ2-7	TRBD2	NA	TRBV5-1	TGCGCCAGCAGCTTGGCACTAGCGGGAGGGCCGGCCTACGAGCAGTACTTC	CASSLALAGGPAYEQYF
TRBJ1-2	NA	few	TRBV5-1	TGCGCCAGCAGCACGGCCGGGGGAGATGGCTACACCTTC	CASSTAGGDGYTF
TRBJ2-7	NA	NA	TRBV7-9	TGTGCCAGCAGCGATCCAGGGGATCGCTACGAGCAGTACTTC	CASSDPGDRYEQYF
TRBJ2-3	TRBD2	NA	TRBV4-2	TGTGCCAGCAGCCAAGATAGGCTAGCGGAAAGCACAGATACGCAGTATTTT	CASSQDRLAESTDTQYF
TRBJ2-1	TRBD2	NA	TRBV19	TGTGCCAGTAGCGATCAAGCGGGAGAGTACAATGAGCAGTTCTTC	CASSDQAGEYNEQFF
TRBJ2-2	NA	NA	TRBV6-5	TGTGCCAGCAGTTCACATCCCACCGGGGAGCTGTTTTTT	CASSSHPTGELFF
TRBJ1-2	TRBD1	NA	TRBV13	TGTGCCAGCAGCGAAAGGGACAGGACCCAAGTCTATGGCTACACCTTC	CASSERDRTQVYGYTF
TRBJ2-3	TRBD1	once	TRBV7-2	TGTGCCAGCAGCTACCGGGACAGGTATTTTGATACGCAGTATTTT	CASSYRDRYFDTQYF
TRBJ2-7	TRBD2	NA	TRBV15	TGTGCCACCAGCAGGGACCTAGGACTAGCGCCTAACGAGCAGTACTTC	CATSRDLGLAPNEQYF
TRBJ2-3	TRBD2	NA	TRBV18	TGTGCCAGCTCACAGCAGGCGGGAGGAACAGATACGCAGTATTTT	CASSQQAGGTDTQYF
TRBJ1-2	TRBD1	NA	TRBV29-1	TGCAGCGTGGTGACAGGGGGCGCGTTGGGCTACACCTTC	CSVVTGGALGYTF
TRBJ2-1	NA	NA	TRBV5-6	TGTGCCAGCAGCTTGTCGCGAGCACGCCTGATCTACAATGAGCAGTTCTTC	CASSLSRARLIYNEQFF
TRBJ2-1	NA	few	TRBV5-8	TGTGCCAGCAGCTTGGGGACAAACGAGCAGTTCTTC	CASSLGTNEQFF